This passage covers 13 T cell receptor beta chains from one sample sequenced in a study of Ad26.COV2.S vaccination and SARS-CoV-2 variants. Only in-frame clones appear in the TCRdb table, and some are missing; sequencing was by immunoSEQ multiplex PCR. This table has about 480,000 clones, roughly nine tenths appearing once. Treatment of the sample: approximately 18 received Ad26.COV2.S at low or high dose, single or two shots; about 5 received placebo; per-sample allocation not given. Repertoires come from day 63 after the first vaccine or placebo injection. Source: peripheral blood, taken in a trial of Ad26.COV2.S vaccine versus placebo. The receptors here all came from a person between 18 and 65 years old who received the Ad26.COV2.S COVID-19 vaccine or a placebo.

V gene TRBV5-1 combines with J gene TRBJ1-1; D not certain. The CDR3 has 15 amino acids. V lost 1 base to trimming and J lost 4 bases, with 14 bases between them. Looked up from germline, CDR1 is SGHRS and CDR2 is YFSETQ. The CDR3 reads CASSLRRAGVTEAFF. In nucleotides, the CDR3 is TGCGCCAGCAGCTTGCGGAGGGCCGGAGTCACTGAAGCTTTCTTT.

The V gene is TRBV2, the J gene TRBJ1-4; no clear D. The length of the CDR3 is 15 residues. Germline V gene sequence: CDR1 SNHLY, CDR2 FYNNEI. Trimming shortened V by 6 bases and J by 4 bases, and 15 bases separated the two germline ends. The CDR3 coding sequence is TGTGCCAGCAGAGTAATAGGCTCTTTTAATGAAAAACTGTTTTTT. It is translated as CASRVIGSFNEKLFF.

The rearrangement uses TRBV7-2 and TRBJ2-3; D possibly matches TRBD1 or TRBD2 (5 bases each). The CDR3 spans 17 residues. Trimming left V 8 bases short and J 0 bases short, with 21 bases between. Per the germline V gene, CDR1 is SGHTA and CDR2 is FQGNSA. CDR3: CASFRGEGTISTDTQYF. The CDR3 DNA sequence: TGTGCCAGCTTTCGAGGGGAAGGCACGATTAGCACAGATACGCAGTATTTT.

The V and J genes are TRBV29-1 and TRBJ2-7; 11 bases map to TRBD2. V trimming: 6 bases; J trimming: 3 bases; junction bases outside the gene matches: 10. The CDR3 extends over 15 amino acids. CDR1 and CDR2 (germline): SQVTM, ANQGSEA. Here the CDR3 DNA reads TGCAGCGTCTCCCAGGGACTAGCGGCCGACTACGAGCAGTACTTC. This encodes CSVSQGLAADYEQYF.

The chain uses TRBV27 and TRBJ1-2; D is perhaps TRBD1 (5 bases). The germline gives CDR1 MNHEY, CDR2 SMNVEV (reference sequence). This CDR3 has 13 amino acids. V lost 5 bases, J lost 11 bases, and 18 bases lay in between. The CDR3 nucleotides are TGTGCCAGCAGTCCGAACCGGGACGCAGGGTACACCTTC. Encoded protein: CASSPNRDAGYTF.

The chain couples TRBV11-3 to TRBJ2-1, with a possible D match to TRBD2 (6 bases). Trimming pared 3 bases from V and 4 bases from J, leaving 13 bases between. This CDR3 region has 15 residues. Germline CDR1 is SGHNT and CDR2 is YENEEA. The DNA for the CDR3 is TGTGCCAGCAGCTTCGGGGGAGAAGCATACAATGAGCAGTTCTTC. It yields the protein CASSFGGEAYNEQFF.

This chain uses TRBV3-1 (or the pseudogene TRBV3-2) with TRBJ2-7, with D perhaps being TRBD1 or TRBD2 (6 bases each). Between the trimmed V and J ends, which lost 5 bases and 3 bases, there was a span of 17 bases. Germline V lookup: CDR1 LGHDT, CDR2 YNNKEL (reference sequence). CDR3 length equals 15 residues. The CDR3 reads CASSTAGGGDYEQYF. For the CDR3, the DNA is TGTGCCAGCAGCACGGCTGGGGGCGGGGACTACGAGCAGTACTTC.

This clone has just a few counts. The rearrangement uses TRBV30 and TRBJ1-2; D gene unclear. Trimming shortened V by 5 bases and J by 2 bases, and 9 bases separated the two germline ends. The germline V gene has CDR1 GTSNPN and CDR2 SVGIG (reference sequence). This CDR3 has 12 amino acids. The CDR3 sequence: CAWQTENYGYTF. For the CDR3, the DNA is TGTGCCTGGCAAACAGAGAACTATGGCTACACCTTC.

Here the CDR3 DNA reads TGCGCCAGCAGCCAAGATACAGGGGTGGCTGGAAACACCATATATTTT. This sequence encodes CASSQDTGVAGNTIYF. This sequence joins TRBV4-3 and TRBJ1-3; 7 bases match TRBD1. This CDR3 is built from 16 residues. Trimming took 0 bases from V and 2 from J; bases not matched to a gene: 4. Germline lookup yields CDR1 LGHNA and CDR2 YSLEER.

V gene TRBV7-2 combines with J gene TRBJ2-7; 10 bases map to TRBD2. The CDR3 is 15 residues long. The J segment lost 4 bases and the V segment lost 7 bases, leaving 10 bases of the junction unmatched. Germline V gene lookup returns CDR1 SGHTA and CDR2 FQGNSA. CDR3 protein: CASTQERAGGYEQYF. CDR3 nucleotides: TGTGCCAGCACCCAGGAGAGAGCGGGAGGGTACGAGCAGTACTTC.

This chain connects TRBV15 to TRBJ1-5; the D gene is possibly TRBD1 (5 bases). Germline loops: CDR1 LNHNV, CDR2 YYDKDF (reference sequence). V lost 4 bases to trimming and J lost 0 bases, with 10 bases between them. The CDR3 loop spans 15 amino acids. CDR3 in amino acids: CATSITGFSNQPQHF. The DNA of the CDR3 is TGTGCCACCAGCATCACAGGATTTAGCAATCAGCCCCAGCATTTT.

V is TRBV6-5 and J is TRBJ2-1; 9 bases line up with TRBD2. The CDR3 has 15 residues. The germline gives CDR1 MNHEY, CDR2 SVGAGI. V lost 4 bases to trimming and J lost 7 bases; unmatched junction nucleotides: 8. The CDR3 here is CASSSEREALNEQFF. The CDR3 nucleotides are TGTGCCAGCAGTTCGGAGCGGGAGGCCTTAAATGAGCAGTTCTTC.

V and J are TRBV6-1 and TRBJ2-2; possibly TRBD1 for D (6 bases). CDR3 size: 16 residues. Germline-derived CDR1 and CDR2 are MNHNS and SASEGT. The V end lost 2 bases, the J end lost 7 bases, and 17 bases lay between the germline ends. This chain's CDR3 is CASSESSGAWSGELFF. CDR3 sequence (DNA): TGTGCCAGCAGTGAATCTTCAGGGGCGTGGAGCGGGGAGCTGTTTTTT.